Following are 14 T cell receptor beta chains from one sample sequenced in a study of CD8 T cells in Susac syndrome. The RNA, about 0.45 to 1 ug, was put through reverse transcription using random hexamers. TCRdb redid the calling of the immunoSEQ multiplex PCR reads with MiXCR, one entry per CDR3 protein. The sample consists of about 150,000 distinct CDR3 sequences, 90% to 95% of them appearing once. Input material: CD4+ T cells from PBMCs. The receptors were sampled from a human donor with multiple sclerosis.

The chain employs TRBV20-1 and TRBJ2-7, with 11 nucleotides matching TRBD1. The CDR3 is 14 residues long. Germline-derived CDR1 and CDR2 are DFQATT and SNEGSKA (reference sequence). Trimming removed 5 bases from V and 1 base from J; junction bases left unmatched: 4. CDR3 protein: CSAWTGGASYEQYF. DNA for the CDR3: TGCAGTGCTTGGACAGGGGGCGCATCCTACGAGCAGTACTTC.

This clonotype was seen a handful of times. The V and J genes are TRBV18 and TRBJ1-1; no clear D. The CDR3 is 14 residues long. Trimming took 1 base from V and 8 from J, leaving 14 bases between them. CDR1 is KGHSH, CDR2 LQKENI, per germline. CDR3 sequence (DNA): TGTGCCAGCTCACCACAGGAAGAGTCGAAAGAAGCTTTCTTT. This encodes CASSPQEESKEAFF.

This clonotype was observed a handful of times. This chain links TRBV27 with TRBJ1-1; unclear D gene. The CDR3 spans 15 residues. Trimming removed 4 bases from V and 1 base from J, with 13 bases in between. CDR1 and CDR2 from the germline V gene are MNHEY and SMNVEV (reference sequence). CDR3 amino acids: CASSSPRQANTEAFF. CDR3 coding DNA: TGTGCCAGCAGTTCCCCCCGACAAGCGAACACTGAAGCTTTCTTT.

The rearrangement uses TRBV18 and TRBJ2-1, with 11 bases lining up with TRBD2. This CDR3 has 16 residues. With V trimmed by 2 bases and J by 4 bases, 4 bases remained unmatched. CDR1 is KGHSH and CDR2 is LQKENI in the germline V gene. CDR3 amino acids: CASSPVRTSGYNEQFF. The CDR3 nucleotides read TGTGCCAGCTCACCAGTGAGGACTAGCGGGTACAATGAGCAGTTCTTC.

This clonotype was picked up one time. The chain joins TRBV18 to TRBJ2-1; maybe TRBD2 (5 bases). V lost 3 bases to trimming and J lost 7 bases, with 16 bases between them. Germline V gene data show CDR1 as KGHSH and CDR2 as LQKENI. The CDR3 runs to 15 residues. The CDR3 protein is CASSPRGSTANEQFF. The CDR3 bases are TGTGCCAGCTCACCGCGCGGGTCTACGGCGAATGAGCAGTTCTTC.

This chain joins TRBV10-3 and TRBJ2-2; D is perhaps TRBD2 (6 bases). The CDR3 has 15 amino acids. Germline V CDR1 and CDR2: ENHRY, SYGVKD. Trimming cost V 4 bases and J 1 base, with 10 bases left between them. The CDR3 nucleotides are TGTGCCATCAGTGGTCGGCGGGGGAACACCGGGGAGCTGTTTTTT. Its translation: CAISGRRGNTGELFF.

This clonotype was recorded only once. V and J are TRBV6-5 and TRBJ1-1; perhaps TRBD1 as D (5 bases). The CDR3 length is 13 residues. Germline values: CDR1 MNHEY, CDR2 SVGAGI. The V end was cut by 0 bases, the J end by 11 bases, with 13 bases between. In DNA form, the CDR3 reads TGTGCCAGCAGTTACTCCTCGTGGGGGTATGCTTTCTTT. It yields the protein CASSYSSWGYAFF.

This sequence joins TRBV3-1 and TRBJ1-5, with a weak D call TRBD1 (5 bases). In germline, CDR1 is LGHDT, CDR2 YNNKEL (reference sequence). The CDR3 extends over 16 amino acids. Trimming cost V 4 bases and J 2 bases, with 15 bases left between them. In DNA form, the CDR3 reads TGTGCCAGCAGCCGTGGCGCGCCGGGGGGCAATCAGCCCCAGCATTTT. It codes for CASSRGAPGGNQPQHF.

The V call is TRBV3-1, the J call TRBJ1-5; no firm D call. The V gene's germline CDR1 is LGHDT and CDR2 YNNKEL (reference sequence). The CDR3 has 13 residues. V was clipped by 2 bases and J by 5 bases, with 7 bases between them. CDR3 nucleotide sequence: TGTGCCAGCAGCCAATCATACGATCAGCCCCAGCATTTT. It specifies CASSQSYDQPQHF.

This chain links TRBV18 with TRBJ1-1, with no clear D. This CDR3 comprises 14 residues. Per the germline V gene, CDR1 is KGHSH and CDR2 is LQKENI. Trimming left V 3 bases short and J 1 base short, with 9 bases between. The CDR3 region is CASSPQLPNTEAFF. The CDR3 nucleotides read TGTGCCAGCTCACCCCAGCTTCCGAACACTGAAGCTTTCTTT.

V and J are TRBV7-9 and TRBJ2-1, with D perhaps matching TRBD1 or TRBD2 (6 bases each). CDR3 length equals 18 residues. V dropped 3 bases and J dropped 8 bases, with 26 bases sitting between them. Germline V CDR1 and CDR2: SEHNR, FQNEAQ (reference sequence). This CDR3 reads CASSLGRRGGLGAHEQFF. CDR3 nucleotides: TGTGCCAGCAGCTTGGGTAGGCGTGGGGGGCTAGGTGCCCATGAGCAGTTCTTC. The full variable domain, its missing parts supplied by reference TRBV7-9 and TRBJ2-1, is DTGVSQNPRHKITKRGQNVTFRCDPISEHNRLYWYRQTLGQGPEFLTYFQNEAQLEKSRLLSDRFSAERPKGSFSTLEIQRTEQGDSAMYLCASSLGRRGGLGAHEQFFGPGTRLTVL.

The CDR3 DNA sequence: TGCAGTGCTAGAGATACCGTAGAACCCTACGAGCAGTACTTC. It codes for CSARDTVEPYEQYF. This rearrangement joins TRBV20-1 to TRBJ2-7; no clear D. Germline V gives CDR1 DFQATT, CDR2 SNEGSKA (reference sequence). The ends were cut back, 0 bases at V and 2 bases at J, with 11 bases in the middle. The CDR3 is made up of 14 amino acids.

This chain joins TRBV20-1 and TRBJ2-3; 13 nucleotides agree with TRBD2. Trimming at V came to 6 bases and at J to 4 bases, leaving 4 bases not matched to a gene. The CDR3 covers 14 residues. Germline V lookup: CDR1 DFQATT, CDR2 SNEGSKA (reference sequence). CDR3 amino acids: CSASTSGGADTQYF. The DNA of the CDR3 is TGCAGTGCCTCAACTAGCGGGGGGGCAGATACGCAGTATTTT.

The V call is TRBV7-6, the J call TRBJ2-1, with TRBD2 identical over 11 bases. The CDR3 length is 16 residues. Germline V gene data show CDR1 as SGHVS and CDR2 as FNYEAQ. J gave up 9 bases and V 5 bases, and 12 bases lay outside the gene matches. CDR3 loop: CASSDLSGGAFGEQFF. CDR3 DNA sequence: TGTGCCAGCAGCGACCTTAGCGGGGGGGCTTTCGGTGAGCAGTTCTTC.